One and the same sample provided the 18 T cell receptor beta chains below, sequenced in a study of blood T cells in healthy people across ages. Together with a sample-barcoded 5' primer, a J-beta primer mix was included in a second PCR lasting about 7 to 11 cycles. Using its own MiXCR run on the 5' RACE reads, TCRdb lists one record per CDR3 protein. Among hundreds of thousands of distinct CDR3 sequences listed, around 21% were seen once. Sequencing used blood. Every receptor here comes from a man between 65 and 79 years old in good health.

The chain combines TRBV2 with TRBJ2-1; D remains ambiguous. Germline V gene lookup returns CDR1 SNHLY and CDR2 FYNNEI. V lost 5 bases to trimming and J lost 4 bases, with 6 bases between them. The length of the CDR3 is 12 residues. The CDR3 sequence is CASSTVYNEQFF. The CDR3 DNA is TGTGCCAGCAGTACAGTTTACAATGAGCAGTTCTTC.

This clonotype has just a few counts. Possible read error: a much larger clone is one base away. The chain uses TRBV20-1 and TRBJ1-2, with 7 bases lining up with TRBD1. CDR1 DFQATT and CDR2 SNEGSKA come from the germline V gene (reference sequence). This CDR3 is 13 amino acids long. The CDR3 nucleotides are TGCGGTGCTAGACCCGGGACAGCCCTTGGCTACACCTTC. Its protein product is CGARPGTALGYTF.

The rearrangement links TRBV20-1 to TRBJ1-4; 8 nucleotides align to TRBD1. The V gene's germline CDR1 is DFQATT and CDR2 SNEGSKA (reference sequence). This CDR3 is built from 14 residues. V lost 3 bases to trimming and J lost 7 bases; unmatched junction nucleotides: 7. The CDR3, as DNA: TGCAGTGCTAGTGAAGGACAGGGCGGTGAAAAACTGTTTTTT. Translating gives CSASEGQGGEKLFF.

In this sample, this clonotype turned up a few times. The J gene is TRBJ2-1, the V gene TRBV20-1; a possible D gene is TRBD1 (6 bases). V lost 5 bases and J lost 2, with 10 bases in between. This CDR3 has 13 residues. CDR1 is DFQATT, CDR2 SNEGSKA, per germline (reference sequence). CDR3 nucleotide sequence: TGCAGTGCTTCAGGGGTCCCCTACAATGAGCAGTTCTTC. It translates to CSASGVPYNEQFF.

J is TRBJ2-1 and V is TRBV5-5; 10 bases align to TRBD1. V shed 7 bases and J 4 bases; nucleotides not matched to a gene: 8. The CDR3 is 15 amino acids. Per the germline V gene, CDR1 is SGHKS and CDR2 is YYEKEE (reference sequence). The CDR3 region has the DNA TGTGCCAGCTCCCCGGCGGGACAGGGGTACAATGAGCAGTTCTTC. Protein: CASSPAGQGYNEQFF.

This chain connects TRBV7-2 to TRBJ1-4, with a tentative D call TRBD1 (6 bases). Germline values: CDR1 SGHTA, CDR2 FQGNSA. V was trimmed by 2 bases and J by 5 bases, leaving 12 bases between them. The CDR3 loop spans 15 amino acids. The CDR3 sequence: CASSLKGGLNEKLFF. CDR3 bases: TGTGCCAGCAGCTTAAAGGGGGGTTTAAATGAAAAACTGTTTTTT.

The rearrangement uses TRBV28 and TRBJ1-2; D not certain. This CDR3 contains 14 residues. Germline V CDR1 and CDR2: MDHEN, SYDVKM. The V and J ends lost 3 bases and 1 base respectively, with 9 bases between them. CDR3 DNA sequence: TGTGCCAGCAGTTTGATAGGGAATAACTATGGCTACACCTTC. Amino acids: CASSLIGNNYGYTF.

This clonotype turned up a few times. DNA for the CDR3: TGTGCCAGCAGTTTAGTTGGGCAGGGGCTCTCCTACGAGCAGTACTTC. Its protein product is CASSLVGQGLSYEQYF. The chain employs TRBV12-3 or TRBV12-4 and TRBJ2-7, with D tentatively TRBD1 (6 bases). With 1 base removed from V and 0 bases from J, the gap between germline ends came to 13 bases. CDR3 length: 16 residues.

The CDR3 sequence: CSAGNGNQETQYF. The CDR3 region has the DNA TGCAGTGCTGGGAACGGCAACCAAGAGACCCAGTACTTC. The V gene is TRBV20-1, the J gene TRBJ2-5; D uncertain. This CDR3 contains 13 residues. Trimming shortened V by 5 bases and J by 0 bases, and 10 bases separated the two germline ends. The germline V gene has CDR1 DFQATT and CDR2 SNEGSKA (reference sequence).

The rearrangement links TRBV7-2 to TRBJ2-7; D perhaps matches TRBD2 (5 bases). Trimming stripped 4 bases from V and 5 bases from J, with 15 bases between. Germline CDR1 SGHTA, CDR2 FQGNSA. The CDR3 length is 14 residues. This CDR3 reads CASSSPVGGNEQYF. CDR3 nucleotides: TGTGCCAGCAGCTCCCCGGTTGGAGGAAACGAGCAGTACTTC.

Only one count was recorded for this clonotype. V usage is TRBV7-3 and J usage is TRBJ2-1; TRBD2 is a possible D gene (5 bases). The CDR3 contains 13 residues. Germline V lookup: CDR1 SGHTA, CDR2 FQGTGA. Trimming left V 2 bases short and J 9 bases short, with 11 bases between. CDR3 residues: CASSLEFEGEQFF. The CDR3, as DNA: TGTGCCAGCAGCTTAGAATTCGAGGGTGAGCAGTTCTTC.

This clonotype has only a few counts. V and J are TRBV18 and TRBJ2-2; 9 bases align to TRBD1. The junction had 7 bases not matched to a gene; V was cut back by 0 bases and J by 5 bases. Germline V gene sequence: CDR1 KGHSH, CDR2 LQKENI. The CDR3 is 17 residues long. The CDR3 here is CASSPPTGGLDTGELFF. CDR3 DNA sequence: TGTGCCAGCTCACCACCTACAGGGGGCCTCGATACCGGGGAGCTGTTTTTT. Complete variable domain (other parts from reference TRBV18 and TRBJ2-2): NAGVMQNPRHLVRRRGQEARLRCSPMKGHSHVYWYRQLPEEGLKFMVYLQKENIIDESGMPKERFSAEFPKEGPSILRIQQVVRGDSAAYFCASSPPTGGLDTGELFFGEGSRLTVL.

This clonotype has ten or more counts. The gene calls are TRBV20-1 and TRBJ2-7; 12 bases agree with TRBD2. J gave up 1 base and V 6 bases, and 7 bases lay outside the gene matches. CDR3 size: 15 residues. From germline, CDR1 is DFQATT and CDR2 SNEGSKA (reference sequence). CDR3 protein: CSATKLAGGSYEQYF. For the CDR3, the DNA is TGCAGTGCCACCAAACTAGCGGGAGGTTCCTACGAGCAGTACTTC.

This clonotype showed up just a few times. The chain recombines TRBV9 with TRBJ2-3; maybe TRBD2 (7 bases). The length of the CDR3 is 14 residues. With 3 bases removed from V and 5 bases from J, the gap between germline ends came to 13 bases. Germline assignment: CDR1 SGDLS and CDR2 YYNGEE. Here the CDR3 reads CASSGGGSRDTQYF. The CDR3 DNA is TGTGCCAGCAGCGGCGGGGGCTCACGAGATACGCAGTATTTT.

The rearrangement uses TRBV15 and TRBJ2-4; no firm D call. The V gene's germline CDR1 is LNHNV and CDR2 YYDKDF (reference sequence). Trimming left V 2 bases short and J 6 bases short, with 5 bases between. CDR3 length equals 12 residues. The CDR3 bases are TGTGCCACCAGCAGAAATGGAAACATTCAGTACTTC. It yields the protein CATSRNGNIQYF.

This clonotype was counted only a few times. The rearrangement links TRBV7-9 to TRBJ2-1; D is uncertain. The J call may be incorrect, as the DNA end agrees better with TRBJ2-5. Germline values: CDR1 SEHNR, CDR2 FQNEAQ (reference sequence). The CDR3 extends over 14 amino acids. For the CDR3, the DNA is TGTGCCAGCAGCTTACTAGGCGCCCGGGAGACCCAGTACTTC. Protein product: CASSLLGARETQYF.

CDR3 protein: CASSIAGGPNEQYF. The CDR3 DNA follows: TGTGCCAGCAGTATAGCGGGAGGGCCTAACGAGCAGTACTTC. This chain connects TRBV7-9 to TRBJ2-5; the match to TRBD2 covers 11 bases. The end of the DNA fits TRBJ2-7 better, so the J call may be wrong. Per the germline V gene, CDR1 is SEHNR and CDR2 is FQNEAQ (reference sequence). The CDR3 consists of 14 residues.

This clonotype was seen only a few times. This chain joins TRBV24-1 and TRBJ2-1; D is uncertain. V was cut by 1 base and J by 0 bases, with 9 bases left in between. CDR3 length: 16 amino acids. From germline, CDR1 is KGHDR and CDR2 SFDVKD. This CDR3 is CATSDLRSSSYNEQFF. The CDR3 region has the DNA TGTGCCACCAGTGATTTACGATCGAGCTCCTACAATGAGCAGTTCTTC.